This T cell receptor beta chain came from a study of blood T cell repertoires in COVID-19. Looking at the study overall: There were acute and convalescent COVID-19 samples, and they came from the United States, Italy and Spain. PBMCs, B-cell-depleted T cells, or T cells provided the cDNA or gDNA that made up the material.

Original processing notes: From reference gene primer amplification, estimates of nucleated cell counts were derived. Using immunoSEQ multiplex PCR, the repertoire was profiled, and TCRdb retains in-frame clones only, with some absent. D and trimming come from the DNA, and the V and J calls and clone size come from that table. The data show around 200,000 clones, about 88% seen once. This CDR3 has 15 residues. From germline, CDR1 is KGHSH and CDR2 LQKENI. V lost 3 bases to trimming and J lost 7 bases, with 18 bases between them. The sequence came from a young man with active or convalescent COVID-19. The chain carries TRBV18 and TRBJ1-2, with a weak D call TRBD1 (5 bases). Input material: peripheral blood. DNA for the CDR3: TGTGCCAGCTCACCGAAGGGACGGGGGGGAGCTGGCTACACCTTC. Protein: CASSPKGRGGAGYTF.